The clone carrying this TCR beta chain was observed at least ten times. The sorted Tregs were CD4+CD25+CD127-/low cells. Trimming stripped 3 bases from V and 4 bases from J, with 12 bases between. This CDR3 has 14 residues. The TRBV12-4/TRBJ1-2 clonotypes were amplified using barcode primers with ligated adaptors. TCRdb independently ran MiXCR on the multiplex PCR reads; one entry per CDR3 protein. The profile shows over 250 distinct CDR3 sequences, 16% of them singletons. Input material: tumor-infiltrating Tregs sorted from the breast tumor. The V gene is TRBV12-3 or TRBV12-4, the J gene TRBJ1-2; perhaps TRBD1 as D (5 bases). The sequence was collected from a female donor with breast cancer. Here the CDR3 reads CASSFRVSPYGYTF. The DNA of the CDR3 is TGTGCCAGCAGTTTCAGGGTGTCACCCTATGGCTACACCTTC.